What follows are 7 T cell receptor beta chains derived from one specimen sequenced in a study of T-cell reconstitution after alpha-beta-depleted transplantation in children listed by TCRdb under 2016. Library prep was done by PCR. Instrument used: Illumina HiSeq 2500. TCR library preparation used molecular barcoding, with unique molecular identifiers applied to normalize quantification of the TCRbeta repertoire. Using fastp at Q25 and MiXCR, TCRdb reprocessed the public reads and kept productive beta chains. Every entry covers one CDR3 protein and lists the most common genes and DNA from its rows. A total of about 830,000 distinct CDR3 sequences appear in this sample, under 20% of them only once. About 5% of the sample lies in the top ten. This specimen's treatment or condition label, interpreted: allogeneic hematopoietic cell transplantation with graft depleted of TCRalphabeta T cells and CD19 B cells.

Specimen: PBMCs, mostly from graft donor cells, collected 360 days after TCRalphabeta/CD19-depleted stem cell transplant. All receptors come from a male patient younger than 18 who had a stem cell transplant for acute lymphoblastic leukemia, so the T cells may come from the graft donor.

The rearrangement uses TRBV28 and TRBJ2-1; 9 bases are a match to TRBD2. V gave up 2 bases and J gave up 8 bases; unmatched junction bases: 4. In germline, CDR1 is MDHEN, CDR2 SYDVKM. The CDR3 has 14 residues. The CDR3 DNA reads as TGTGCCAGCAGTTTAGCGGGAGGGTCGGATGAGCAGTTCTTC. It codes for CASSLAGGSDEQFF.

This clonotype was detected a few times. This rearrangement joins TRBV6-5 to TRBJ1-1, with D uncertain. This CDR3 is built from 13 residues. Germline CDR1 is MNHEY and CDR2 is SVGAGI. The V gene lost 7 bases and the J gene lost 1 base, with 10 bases spanning the gap. This CDR3 is CASTLSENTEAFF. CDR3 sequence (DNA): TGTGCCAGCACCCTTTCGGAGAACACTGAAGCTTTCTTT.

The J gene is TRBJ2-7, the V gene TRBV15; D is unclear. Trimming shortened V by 0 bases and J by 2 bases, and 11 bases separated the two germline ends. The germline CDR1 and CDR2 sequences are LNHNV and YYDKDF (reference sequence). The CDR3 spans 15 residues. CDR3 sequence: CATSRDPGFTYEQYF. The CDR3 coding sequence is TGTGCCACCAGCAGAGATCCCGGCTTTACCTACGAGCAGTACTTC.

V is TRBV4-1 and J is TRBJ2-1; D is ambiguous. Deletions cut 1 base from V and 9 bases from J, with 7 bases between. There are 12 residues in the CDR3. CDR1 and CDR2 (germline): MGHRA, YSYEKL. For the CDR3, the DNA is TGCGCCAGCAGCCAAGGGTCTCTTGAGCAGTTCTTC. Translation: CASSQGSLEQFF.

The genes are TRBV29-1 and TRBJ2-1; TRBD2 aligns across 7 bases. With V trimmed by 8 bases and J by 6 bases, 13 bases remained unmatched. CDR3 length: 14 amino acids. Per germline, CDR1 SQVTM and CDR2 ANQGSEA. The CDR3 spells CSHWPGGGFNEQFF. The DNA for the CDR3 is TGCAGCCACTGGCCGGGGGGAGGTTTCAATGAGCAGTTCTTC.

Only a few counts were recorded for this clonotype. V usage is TRBV5-1 and J usage is TRBJ1-5; D perhaps matches TRBD1 (5 bases). This CDR3 contains 17 residues. V was clipped by 4 bases and J by 9 bases, with 26 bases between them. CDR1 is SGHRS, CDR2 YFSETQ, per germline. The CDR3 region is CASSRGAGRRLMGPQHF. Here the CDR3 DNA reads TGCGCCAGCAGCCGAGGGGCAGGCCGCCGGTTAATGGGGCCCCAGCATTTT.

This clonotype was detected only a few times. The V call is TRBV3-1, the J call TRBJ1-1; no definite D call. The CDR3 has 12 residues. CDR1 is LGHDT and CDR2 is YNNKEL in the germline V gene (reference sequence). V lost 2 bases and J 12 bases, leaving 13 bases between the germline ends. This chain's CDR3 is CASSQSAQAPFF. The CDR3, as DNA: TGTGCCAGCAGCCAATCTGCGCAGGCCCCTTTCTTT.